Presented here are 24 T cell receptor beta chains from one specimen sequenced in a study of T cells in Graves' hyperthyroidism and ophthalmopathy. Amplification yielded TCR beta CDR3 regions, with RNA transcripts as the source. First-round RT-PCR targeting the TCR CDR3 was performed with the HTBI primer set. TCRdb analysed the multiplex PCR reads with MiXCR anew, one entry per CDR3 protein. The sample consists of 600,000 or so distinct CDR3 sequences, roughly 14% of them appearing once. Sample: blood. The receptors come from a woman aged 45 to 65 with Graves' ophthalmopathy.

V and J are TRBV29-1 and TRBJ2-3; D possibly corresponds to TRBD2 (6 bases). Trimming shortened V by 4 bases and J by 3 bases, and 14 bases separated the two germline ends. The CDR3 contains 14 residues. Germline V gives CDR1 SQVTM, CDR2 ANQGSEA. For the CDR3, the DNA is TGCAGCGTTGTTGGTCACCGGGGGACAGATACGCAGTATTTT. Translation: CSVVGHRGTDTQYF.

The chain has TRBV24-1 and TRBJ2-2, with 7 bases matching TRBD2. The V segment lost 4 bases and the J segment 1 base; nucleotides outside the gene matches: 2. The CDR3 is 15 residues long. CDR1 is KGHDR, CDR2 SFDVKD, per germline. DNA for the CDR3: TGTGCCACCAGTGAAACTAGCGAGAACACCGGGGAGCTGTTTTTT. Its translation: CATSETSENTGELFF.

CDR3 coding DNA: TGTGCCAGCAGCTTGGAGCAGTGGAACACTGAAGCTTTCTTT. It translates to CASSLEQWNTEAFF. The chain couples TRBV5-5 to TRBJ1-1; D is uncertain. V was pared by 0 bases and J by 1 base, with 7 bases between. The CDR3 is 14 amino acids. CDR1 and CDR2 from the germline V gene are SGHKS and YYEKEE (reference sequence).

This rearrangement joins TRBV19 to TRBJ1-1; D is possibly TRBD1 (6 bases). This CDR3 is 16 amino acids long. Germline V gene sequence: CDR1 LNHDA, CDR2 SQIVND (reference sequence). V was pared by 5 bases and J by 2 bases, with 18 bases between. CDR3 sequence reads: CASSQHREAVNTEAFF. CDR3 nucleotide sequence: TGTGCCAGTAGTCAACACAGGGAAGCGGTAAACACTGAAGCTTTCTTT.

This clonotype showed up many times. The chain links TRBV2 to TRBJ2-5; 13 nucleotides line up with TRBD2. There are 14 residues in the CDR3. Germline V CDR1 and CDR2: SNHLY, FYNNEI. V lost 8 bases and J lost 4; bases outside the gene matches: 4. The CDR3 sequence: CASLRLAGGETQYF. CDR3 in DNA: TGTGCCAGCCTAAGACTAGCGGGAGGAGAGACCCAGTACTTC. The full variable domain, in which reference TRBV2 and TRBJ2-5 provide the parts outside the CDR3, is EPEVTQTPSHQVTQMGQEVILRCVPISNHLYFYWYRQILGQKVEFLVSFYNNEISEKSEIFDDQFSVERPDGSNFTLKIRSTKLEDSAMYFCASLRLAGGETQYFGPGTRLLVL.

This clonotype was seen many times. The chain employs TRBV7-2 and TRBJ2-1; 9 bases are a match to TRBD2. V was pared by 0 bases and J by 5 bases, with 8 bases of the junction left unmatched. This CDR3 contains 17 residues. Germline CDR1 reads SGHTA; CDR2 reads FQGNSA. For the CDR3, the DNA is TGTGCCAGCAGCTTAGCTAGCGGGAGAGGGGGGGACAATGAGCAGTTCTTC. This gives the protein CASSLASGRGGDNEQFF.

In regard to this clonotype: A much bigger clone sits one base away, suggesting this may be a read error. The gene calls are TRBV7-9 and TRBJ2-1, with 9 nucleotides matching TRBD2. V was clipped by 8 bases and J by 9 bases; unmatched bases: 14. CDR1 and CDR2 from the germline V gene are SEHNR and FQNEAQ (reference sequence). This CDR3 contains 15 residues. The CDR3: CASGPLSGSRSEQFF. The CDR3 DNA reads as TGTGCCAGCGGACCCCTTAGCGGGAGTCGCAGTGAGCAGTTCTTC.

This clonotype was seen many times. This sequence joins TRBV28 and TRBJ1-2, with D hard to call. The V gene lost 3 bases and the J gene lost 5 bases, with 10 bases spanning the gap. The CDR3 loop spans 13 amino acids. Germline V lookup: CDR1 MDHEN, CDR2 SYDVKM. The CDR3 spells CASSLNGGYGYTF. The CDR3 DNA reads as TGTGCCAGCAGTTTGAACGGTGGGTATGGCTACACCTTC.

The V and J genes are TRBV7-9 and TRBJ1-3; D may be TRBD1 (6 bases). The CDR3 consists of 16 residues. Deletions cut 9 bases from V and 0 bases from J, with 18 bases between. Germline CDR1 reads SEHNR; CDR2 reads FQNEAQ (reference sequence). The CDR3 reads CASSFGQTSSGNTIYF. The CDR3 nucleotides read TGTGCCAGTAGTTTCGGACAGACGAGCTCTGGAAACACCATATATTTT.

The gene calls are TRBV15 and TRBJ1-4; the D gene is possibly TRBD1 (5 bases). Germline-derived CDR1 and CDR2 are LNHNV and YYDKDF (reference sequence). The CDR3 has 15 amino acids. Between the trimmed V and J ends, which lost 8 bases and 0 bases, there was a span of 13 bases. The CDR3 DNA reads as TGTGCCACCCAGCAGGGCGGTGCAACTAATGAAAAACTGTTTTTT. Protein sequence: CATQQGGATNEKLFF.

This clonotype was observed at least ten times. The chain joins TRBV5-1 to TRBJ2-5; tentative D call: TRBD2 (5 bases). Trimming cost V 0 bases and J 3 bases, with 9 bases left between them. CDR1 and CDR2 from the germline V gene are SGHRS and YFSETQ. This CDR3 has 14 residues. Here the CDR3 reads CASSLDERKETQYF. CDR3 DNA: TGCGCCAGCAGCTTGGATGAGCGGAAAGAGACCCAGTACTTC.

The chain recombines TRBV7-8 with TRBJ1-1, with D possibly being TRBD1 (6 bases). Germline loops: CDR1 SGHVS, CDR2 FQNEAQ. This CDR3 has 16 residues. The V end lost 1 base, the J end lost 0 bases, and 12 bases lay between the germline ends. CDR3 sequence: CASSLEQGWVNTEAFF. The CDR3 nucleotides read TGTGCCAGCAGCTTAGAACAGGGTTGGGTGAACACTGAAGCTTTCTTT.

To note about this clonotype: Being one base from a much bigger clone, this may be a read error. The gene calls are TRBV20-1 and TRBJ1-5; weak D call: TRBD1 (5 bases). The CDR3 contains 16 residues. CDR1 DFQATT and CDR2 SNEGSKA come from the germline V gene (reference sequence). The V end was cut by 0 bases, the J end by 3 bases, with 15 bases between. DNA for the CDR3: TGCAGTGCTAGAGATTGGCGGGGGAAATACAATCAGCCCCAGCATTTT. This gives the protein CSARDWRGKYNQPQHF.

This clonotype was seen more than once but under ten times. This chain uses TRBV7-2 with TRBJ2-1, with D possibly matching TRBD2 (6 bases). CDR3 size: 15 residues. Trimming shortened V by 3 bases and J by 6 bases, and 15 bases separated the two germline ends. Germline V gene lookup returns CDR1 SGHTA and CDR2 FQGNSA. This CDR3 reads CASSFGGVYFNEQFF. The CDR3 coding sequence is TGTGCCAGCAGCTTCGGGGGAGTTTATTTCAATGAGCAGTTCTTC.

This clonotype was seen only a few times. The chain combines TRBV24-1 with TRBJ2-3; the match to TRBD1 covers 10 bases. This CDR3 comprises 15 residues. Germline assignment: CDR1 KGHDR and CDR2 SFDVKD. The ends lost 4 bases at V and 6 bases at J; junction bases unmatched: 6. The CDR3 DNA reads as TGTGCCACCAGTGACGCGGGACAGGGGTTGGATACGCAGTATTTT. Amino acid sequence: CATSDAGQGLDTQYF.

At least ten counts were recorded for this clonotype. The chain has TRBV7-2 and TRBJ1-5; 8 bases align to TRBD1. This CDR3 is built from 16 residues. Trimming cost V 4 bases and J 1 base; bases outside gene matches: 6. Germline V gene data show CDR1 as SGHTA and CDR2 as FQGNSA. CDR3 bases: TGTGCCAGCAGCTCCGGACAGGGACGGAGCAATCAGCCCCAGCATTTT. Its protein product is CASSSGQGRSNQPQHF.

This clonotype was recorded many times. This rearrangement joins TRBV2 to TRBJ2-3; 8 nucleotides line up with TRBD2. With V trimmed by 7 bases and J by 8 bases, 8 bases remained unmatched. Per germline, CDR1 SNHLY and CDR2 FYNNEI. The CDR3 has 13 residues. The CDR3 protein is CASTNSGMGTQYF. The CDR3 nucleotides are TGTGCCAGCACCAATAGCGGGATGGGTACGCAGTATTTT.

This clonotype turned up a few times. This chain uses TRBV12-3 or TRBV12-4 with TRBJ2-1, with unresolved D. Between the trimmed V and J ends, which lost 6 bases and 7 bases, there was a span of 13 bases. The CDR3 is 13 amino acids. The DNA for the CDR3 is TGTGCCAGCAGCGCCCGGTTGGGGAATGAGCAGTTCTTC. Amino acid sequence: CASSARLGNEQFF.

This clonotype was recorded many times. V usage is TRBV19 and J usage is TRBJ2-2, with 7 bases matching TRBD2. Germline CDR1 LNHDA, CDR2 SQIVND (reference sequence). The CDR3 loop spans 13 amino acids. V lost 3 bases and J lost 5; bases outside the gene matches: 0. DNA of the CDR3: TGTGCCAGTAGTATCGGGGGGACCGGGGAGCTGTTTTTT. Translating it yields CASSIGGTGELFF.

This clonotype has at least ten counts. The CDR3 is CASSSQARRDEELFF. Here the CDR3 DNA reads TGTGCCAGCAGCTCCCAGGCGAGGAGGGACGAAGAACTGTTTTTT. The chain has TRBV7-2 and TRBJ1-4; perhaps TRBD1 as D (5 bases). V was clipped by 4 bases and J by 12 bases, with 21 bases between them. The CDR3 extends over 15 amino acids. CDR1 is SGHTA, CDR2 FQGNSA, per germline.

This clonotype was recorded many times. The genes are TRBV28 and TRBJ1-5; D possibly corresponds to TRBD1 (5 bases). The germline V gene has CDR1 MDHEN and CDR2 SYDVKM. The CDR3 totals 18 residues. V lost 8 bases, J lost 0 bases, and 23 bases lay in between. As DNA, the CDR3 is TGTGCCAGCTATAAGACAGCCCTCCTCGTAGGTAGCAATCAGCCCCAGCATTTT. Translation gives CASYKTALLVGSNQPQHF. Looking up the rest from reference TRBV28 and TRBJ1-5 gives the full variable domain: DVKVTQSSRYLVKRTGEKVFLECVQDMDHENMFWYRQDPGLGLRLIYFSYDVKMKEKGDIPEGYSVSREKKERFSLILESASTNQTSMYLCASYKTALLVGSNQPQHFGDGTRLSIL.

This clonotype was observed many times. J is TRBJ2-1 and V is TRBV20-1; 7 nucleotides agree with TRBD1. The CDR3 covers 16 residues. With V trimmed by 6 bases and J by 0 bases, 11 bases remained unmatched. Germline values: CDR1 DFQATT, CDR2 SNEGSKA (reference sequence). The DNA for the CDR3 is TGCAGTGCCCCTAGGGGGCTAGGGAGCTCCTACAATGAGCAGTTCTTC. As protein: CSAPRGLGSSYNEQFF.

At least ten counts were recorded for this clonotype. The chain employs TRBV7-9 and TRBJ1-1; no clear D. V was pared by 5 bases and J by 11 bases, with 18 bases between. The germline gives CDR1 SEHNR, CDR2 FQNEAQ (reference sequence). The CDR3 consists of 13 residues. CDR3 protein: CASSVLGQDEAFF. The CDR3 nucleotides are TGTGCCAGCAGCGTACTCGGGCAGGATGAGGCTTTCTTT.

In its sample, this clonotype was seen many times. This sequence joins TRBV27 and TRBJ1-1, with 8 bases lining up with TRBD1. After removal of 3 bases from V and 0 bases from J, the junction contained 6 bases not matched to a gene. The CDR3 contains 16 residues. Germline CDR1 MNHEY, CDR2 SMNVEV (reference sequence). CDR3 in amino acids: CASSFTPDRVNTEAFF. The CDR3 DNA is TGTGCCAGCAGTTTCACCCCGGACAGGGTGAACACTGAAGCTTTCTTT.